These T cell receptor beta chains were read from a single sample in a study of cytomegalovirus exposure and HLA in healthy donors. Measured with immunoSEQ multiplex PCR; TCRdb has only the in-frame clones, and not every one. Counted here are fewer than 90,000 clones, approximately 95% occurring once; the ten biggest clones make up approximately 2.1%. The sample taken for sequencing was PBMCs. The origin of the receptors is a woman aged 18-29 years in good health and CMV-seronegative. Each CDR3 is given with its conserved first and last residue. The D gene is left open where the match is weak. The listing skips clone size in some rows; elsewhere it reads once, few, many or a size class.

TRBD1 TRBJ1-4 TRBV28 NA TGTGCCAGCAGTCTCCAGACAGGGGGACGTGGTAAACTGTTTTTT CASSLQTGGRGKLFF
TRBD2 TRBJ2-4 TRBV11-3 NA TGTGCCAGCAGCCCTAGCGGGGGGGACTTAGCCAAAAACATTCAGTACTTC CASSPSGGDLAKNIQYF
NA TRBJ2-2 TRBV10-1 once TGCGCCAGCGGTAGCGGCGTAAACACCGGGGAGCTGTTTTTT CASGSGVNTGELFF
TRBD2 TRBJ2-2 TRBV2 NA TGTGCCAGCAGGGCTAGCGGGAGATCCGGGGAGCTGTTTTTT CASRASGRSGELFF
NA TRBJ2-7 TRBV5-4 NA TGTGCCAGCAGCCTGGACTCTTGGGAGCAGTACTTC CASSLDSWEQYF
TRBD1 TRBJ1-2 TRBV4-3 NA TGCGCCAGCAGCCAAACCGGGACAGGGGACTATGGCTACACCTTC CASSQTGTGDYGYTF
NA TRBJ2-1 TRBV7-2 NA TGTGCCAGCAGCTTACTCTACAATGAGCAGTTCTTC CASSLLYNEQFF
NA TRBJ2-6 TRBV19 NA TGTGCCAGTAATGTCAGGGGCACCTCTGGGGCCAACGTCCTGACTTTC CASNVRGTSGANVLTF
TRBD1 TRBJ1-1 TRBV2 once TGTGCCAGCACCTACCCCGGGACAGGGGAGAGGAACACTGAAGCTTTCTTT CASTYPGTGERNTEAFF
NA TRBJ2-5 TRBV7-6 once TGTGCCAGCAGCTTGACCGGGACTCTCCAAGAGACCCAGTACTTC CASSLTGTLQETQYF
TRBD1 TRBJ1-5 TRBV4-2 few TGTGCCAGCAGCCAAGATACAGGGGGCAATCAGCCCCAGCATTTT CASSQDTGGNQPQHF
TRBD1 TRBJ2-4 TRBV6-6 NA TGTGCCAGCAACACAGGGGGCTTCGTAAACTTC CASNTGGFVNF
NA TRBJ2-5 TRBV7-9 NA TGTGCCAGCAGCCCTCGGGACCAAGAGACCCAGTACTTC CASSPRDQETQYF
NA TRBJ2-7 TRBV6-1 NA TGTGCCGTACGACAGACACCCTCCTACGAGCAGTACTTC CAVRQTPSYEQYF
TRBD2 TRBJ2-3 TRBV4-3 NA TGCGCCAGCAGCCAAGTCCGGCCTAGCGGGGAGACAGATACGCAGTATTTT CASSQVRPSGETDTQYF
NA TRBJ2-7 TRBV6-5 NA TGTGCCAGCAGTCCTCAATTGACAAGAACCTACGAGCAGTACTTC CASSPQLTRTYEQYF
NA TRBJ2-1 TRBV19 NA TGTGCCAGTCGGGCTAGCGCGTACAATGAGCAGTTCTTC CASRASAYNEQFF
NA TRBJ1-5 TRBV30 NA TGTGCCTGGAGTGCCCAGACAGGCCCCCTTCCAAGAAACCAGCATTTT CAWSAQTGPLPRNQHF
NA TRBJ1-4 TRBV21-1 NA TGTGCCAGCAGCAATCATCCGAGCGGTGAAAAACTGTTTTTT CASSNHPSGEKLFF
NA TRBJ2-7 TRBV5-6 once TGTGCCAGCAGCTTGTTGGACATCAGGAACGAGCAGTACTTC CASSLLDIRNEQYF
TRBD1 TRBJ1-1 TRBV6-6 once TGTGCCAGCAATACGGACAGGGCGAACACTGAAGCTTTCTTT CASNTDRANTEAFF
TRBD2 TRBJ2-1 TRBV18 few TGTGCCAGCTCACCCCGTGAGCGGGACTGGGGCGAGCAGTTCTTC CASSPRERDWGEQFF